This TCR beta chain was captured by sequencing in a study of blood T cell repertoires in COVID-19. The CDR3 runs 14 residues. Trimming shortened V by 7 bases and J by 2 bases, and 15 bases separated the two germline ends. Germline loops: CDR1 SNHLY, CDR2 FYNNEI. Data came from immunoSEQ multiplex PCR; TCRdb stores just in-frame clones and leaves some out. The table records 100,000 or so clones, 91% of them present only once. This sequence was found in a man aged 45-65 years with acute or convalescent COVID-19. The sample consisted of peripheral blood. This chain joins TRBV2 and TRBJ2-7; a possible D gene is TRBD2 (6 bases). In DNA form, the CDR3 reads TGTGCCAGCACCTCTGCTGCGGGGACCTACGAGCAGTACTTC. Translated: CASTSAAGTYEQYF.